This entry concerns a single TCR beta chain. The antigen remains unidentified. A J-beta primer mix and a sample-barcoded 5' primer were used in a second PCR of roughly 7 to 12 cycles. Each cDNA molecule was tagged by a template-switch adaptor that had 12 random nucleotides. TCRdb called the 5' RACE reads again in MiXCR, with one record for every CDR3 protein. The repertoire holds approximately 1,700,000 distinct CDR3 sequences, with more than 35% as singletons. The source of the sample is a study of blood T cells in healthy people across ages. The study's findings and limits: Samples with more naive T cells showed higher observed beta diversity. The donors' CMV status was not determined, possibly confounding changes in expanded clonotypes.

The CDR3 spans 15 residues. Germline CDR1 MGHRA, CDR2 YSYEKL. The V gene lost 4 bases and the J gene lost 0 bases, with 13 bases spanning the gap. The specimen sequenced was blood. The rearrangement links TRBV4-1 to TRBJ2-7, with D perhaps assigned TRBD1 or TRBD2 (5 bases each). This sequence was found in a human donor in good health. CDR3 amino acids: CASSLRDAYSYEQYF. The CDR3 DNA is TGCGCCAGCAGCCTAAGGGACGCCTACTCCTACGAGCAGTACTTC.